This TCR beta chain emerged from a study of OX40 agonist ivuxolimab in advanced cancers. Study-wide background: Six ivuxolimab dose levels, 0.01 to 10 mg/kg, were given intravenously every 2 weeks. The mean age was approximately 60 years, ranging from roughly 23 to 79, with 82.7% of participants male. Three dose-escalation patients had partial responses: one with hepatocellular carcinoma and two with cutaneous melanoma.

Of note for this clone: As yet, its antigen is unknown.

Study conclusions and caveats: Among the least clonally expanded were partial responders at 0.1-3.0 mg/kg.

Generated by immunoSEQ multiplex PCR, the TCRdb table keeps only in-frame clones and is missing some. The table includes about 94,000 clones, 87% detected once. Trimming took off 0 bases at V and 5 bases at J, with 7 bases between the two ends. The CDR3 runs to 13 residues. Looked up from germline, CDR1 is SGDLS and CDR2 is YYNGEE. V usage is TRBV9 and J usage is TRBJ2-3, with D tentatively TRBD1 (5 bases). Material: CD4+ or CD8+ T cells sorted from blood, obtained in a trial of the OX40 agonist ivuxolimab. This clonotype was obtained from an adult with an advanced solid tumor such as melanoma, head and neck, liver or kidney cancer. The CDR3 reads CASSVAGKDTQYF. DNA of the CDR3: TGTGCCAGCAGCGTAGCAGGGAAAGATACGCAGTATTTT.